These 29 T cell receptor beta chains share one sample of origin, sequenced in a study of siplizumab effects on memory and regulatory T cells. Method: immunoSEQ multiplex PCR; TCRdb's copy keeps in-frame clones and lacks some. The table includes approximately 94,000 clones, roughly 95% detected once. Sequenced sample: naive CD4+ T cells sorted from blood. Receptor source: a human donor in good health.

The V call is TRBV6-5, the J call TRBJ1-1; D ambiguous. V lost 4 bases and J 2 bases, leaving 11 bases between the germline ends. CDR3 length: 14 amino acids. Germline CDR1 and CDR2: MNHEY and SVGAGI. The CDR3 loop is CASSSPQANTEAFF. In DNA form, the CDR3 reads TGTGCCAGCAGTTCCCCCCAGGCCAACACTGAAGCTTTCTTT.

This clone was counted a single time. V gene TRBV5-5 combines with J gene TRBJ2-1; 8 nucleotides align to TRBD2. The junction had 9 bases not matched to a gene; V was cut back by 3 bases and J by 7 bases. The length of the CDR3 is 15 residues. Germline V gene sequence: CDR1 SGHKS, CDR2 YYEKEE (reference sequence). The CDR3 DNA follows: TGTGCCAGCAGCTACTTTGCGGGGGGCTCGAATGAGCAGTTCTTC. It specifies CASSYFAGGSNEQFF.

V usage is TRBV2 and J usage is TRBJ1-1, with D possibly being TRBD1 (5 bases). Germline-derived CDR1 and CDR2 are SNHLY and FYNNEI. Between the trimmed V and J ends, which lost 7 bases and 3 bases, there was a span of 12 bases. This CDR3 contains 13 residues. CDR3 protein: CASNTGPDTEAFF. CDR3 coding DNA: TGTGCCAGCAATACGGGACCGGACACTGAAGCTTTCTTT.

The chain employs TRBV7-2 and TRBJ2-3; 13 bases agree with TRBD2. In germline, CDR1 is SGHTA, CDR2 FQGNSA. This CDR3 has 13 residues. J gave up 13 bases and V 2 bases, and 3 bases lay outside the gene matches. The CDR3 DNA sequence: TGTGCCAGCAGCTTAACCGGGACTAGCGGGAAGTATTTT. Residues: CASSLTGTSGKYF.

The CDR3 loop reads CASSSRGDGYEQYF. For the CDR3, the DNA is TGTGCCAGCAGCTCCCGGGGGGACGGCTACGAGCAGTACTTC. This chain joins TRBV7-7 and TRBJ2-7; 7 bases agree with TRBD2. The V gene end was trimmed by 4 bases and the J gene end by 3 bases; junction bases not matched to a gene: 6. Per the germline V gene, CDR1 is SSHAT and CDR2 is FNYEAQ (reference sequence). CDR3 length: 14 amino acids.

V gene TRBV30 combines with J gene TRBJ1-1, with TRBD1 matching over 8 bases. Germline trimming cut 1 base from V and 5 bases from J; bases unmatched to any gene: 3. CDR1 and CDR2 (germline): GTSNPN, SVGIG (reference sequence). CDR3 length equals 13 residues. CDR3 sequence (DNA): TGTGCCTGGAGTGGGGACAGGCAAACTGAAGCTTTCTTT. It yields the protein CAWSGDRQTEAFF.

J is TRBJ1-2 and V is TRBV9; 7 bases fit TRBD1. The CDR3 totals 15 residues. V dropped 0 bases and J dropped 2; count of bases not matched to a gene: 4. Germline V gene data show CDR1 as SGDLS and CDR2 as YYNGEE. This chain's CDR3 is CASSVATGQNYGYTF. DNA of the CDR3: TGTGCCAGCAGCGTAGCTACGGGACAGAACTATGGCTACACCTTC.

This sequence joins TRBV30 and TRBJ1-5, with D unresolved. Germline-derived CDR1 and CDR2 are GTSNPN and SVGIG (reference sequence). This CDR3 has 14 residues. The germline V and J ends were trimmed by 2 bases and 1 base, with 9 bases remaining between them. The CDR3 nucleotides are TGTGCCTGGAGTTTGGGCCCAAGCAATCAGCCCCAGCATTTT. Its translation is CAWSLGPSNQPQHF. Drawing the rest from reference TRBV30 and TRBJ1-5, the complete variable domain is SQTIHQWPATLVQPVGSPLSLECTVEGTSNPNLYWYRQAAGRGLQLLFYSVGIGQISSEVPQNLSASRPQDRQFILSSKKLLLSDSGFYLCAWSLGPSNQPQHFGDGTRLSIL.

The DNA of the CDR3 is TGTGCCAGCAGCGGGGGATTTGGCTACACCTTC. This gives the protein CASSGGFGYTF. This rearrangement joins TRBV6-4 to TRBJ1-2, with D perhaps TRBD1 (5 bases). CDR1 MRHNA and CDR2 SNTAGT come from the germline V gene. The CDR3 has 11 amino acids. V lost 6 bases and J 7 bases, leaving 9 bases between the germline ends.

V and J are TRBV18 and TRBJ1-1; tentative D call: TRBD1 (5 bases). CDR1 and CDR2 (germline): KGHSH, LQKENI. This CDR3 comprises 15 residues. V was clipped by 1 base and J by 0 bases, with 9 bases between them. CDR3 DNA sequence: TGTGCCAGCTCACCACAACAGGTAATGAACACTGAAGCTTTCTTT. Translating gives CASSPQQVMNTEAFF.

J is TRBJ2-2 and V is TRBV18; D might be TRBD1 (5 bases). The CDR3 sequence is 15 residues long. V lost 0 bases, J lost 6 bases, and 11 bases lay in between. The V gene's germline CDR1 is KGHSH and CDR2 LQKENI. CDR3 in DNA: TGTGCCAGCTCACCACCGGGGCCTCGCGCCGGGGAGCTGTTTTTT. The encoded protein is CASSPPGPRAGELFF.

The gene calls are TRBV5-6 and TRBJ1-4, with TRBD1 as a possible D gene (5 bases). This CDR3 has 16 amino acids. Germline V lookup: CDR1 SGHDT, CDR2 YYEEEE. The ends were cut back, 4 bases at V and 0 bases at J, with 13 bases in the middle. The CDR3 reads CASSIQAGTTNEKLFF. The CDR3 coding sequence is TGTGCCAGCAGCATACAAGCAGGGACAACTAATGAAAAACTGTTTTTT.

CDR3 amino acids: CASSWAGRDTGELFF. CDR3 nucleotides: TGTGCCAGCAGCTGGGCGGGGAGAGACACCGGGGAGCTGTTTTTT. The chain has TRBV7-3 and TRBJ2-2; D perhaps matches TRBD2 (6 bases). Germline V gene lookup returns CDR1 SGHTA and CDR2 FQGTGA. V shed 4 bases and J shed 3 bases, with 12 bases lying between them. The CDR3 runs to 15 residues.

The chain combines TRBV7-9 with TRBJ1-4; D unclear. Germline V CDR1 and CDR2: SEHNR, FQNEAQ (reference sequence). This CDR3 spans 13 amino acids. Trimming shortened V by 5 bases and J by 7 bases, and 11 bases separated the two germline ends. The CDR3 nucleotides are TGTGCCAGCAGCCTCGCCCTAGGTGAAAAACTGTTTTTT. Its translation is CASSLALGEKLFF.

V and J are TRBV7-9 and TRBJ1-6; 8 bases map to TRBD1. J was trimmed by 0 bases and V by 5 bases; bases with no gene match: 3. The germline V gene encodes CDR1 SEHNR and CDR2 FQNEAQ (reference sequence). The CDR3 consists of 16 residues. For the CDR3, the DNA is TGTGCCAGCAGCCGGACAGGGAGCTCCTATAATTCACCCCTCCACTTT. Translation: CASSRTGSSYNSPLHF. Supplemented by reference TRBV7-9 and TRBJ1-6, the full variable domain reads DTGVSQNPRHKITKRGQNVTFRCDPISEHNRLYWYRQTLGQGPEFLTYFQNEAQLEKSRLLSDRFSAERPKGSFSTLEIQRTEQGDSAMYLCASSRTGSSYNSPLHFGNGTRLTVT.

J is TRBJ1-4 and V is TRBV5-1; perhaps TRBD1 as D (6 bases). The germline CDR1 and CDR2 sequences are SGHRS and YFSETQ. Deletions cut 3 bases from V and 6 bases from J, with 15 bases between. This CDR3 spans 15 amino acids. Here the CDR3 reads CASSSFGQRDEKLFF. DNA of the CDR3: TGCGCCAGCAGCTCGTTCGGACAGCGAGATGAAAAACTGTTTTTT.

This clone was detected only once. This chain links TRBV5-6 with TRBJ2-2; 9 bases match TRBD1. Germline CDR1 reads SGHDT; CDR2 reads YYEEEE. The CDR3 contains 15 residues. The trim removed 7 bases at V and 10 bases at J, leaving 14 bases unmatched. This CDR3 reads CASGKTGGIPEELFF. The CDR3 nucleotides read TGTGCCAGCGGCAAGACAGGGGGGATCCCGGAGGAGCTGTTTTTT.

The chain joins TRBV7-2 to TRBJ1-5; D might be TRBD1 (6 bases). In germline, CDR1 is SGHTA, CDR2 FQGNSA. The V and J ends lost 5 bases and 6 bases respectively, with 11 bases between them. This CDR3 has 13 residues. CDR3 protein: CASSAHRAQPQHF. The CDR3 DNA sequence: TGTGCCAGCAGCGCCCACAGGGCTCAGCCCCAGCATTTT.

J is TRBJ1-1 and V is TRBV25-1; D is ambiguous. The CDR3 covers 13 residues. The V and J ends lost 5 bases and 0 bases respectively, with 7 bases between them. CDR1 is MGHDK and CDR2 is SYGVNS in the germline V gene. The CDR3 region is CASSPFVNTEAFF. CDR3 in DNA: TGTGCCAGCAGTCCCTTTGTGAACACTGAAGCTTTCTTT.

In nucleotides, the CDR3 is TGTGCCAGCAGCTTAGGGGATTTCTCTGGAAACACCATATATTTT. Amino acid sequence: CASSLGDFSGNTIYF. The J gene is TRBJ1-3, the V gene TRBV7-2; D gene unclear. V lost 1 base and J 0 bases, leaving 7 bases between the germline ends. The length of the CDR3 is 15 residues. The V gene's germline CDR1 is SGHTA and CDR2 FQGNSA.

The count of this clone is one. This chain links TRBV6-5 with TRBJ1-5; perhaps TRBD1 as D (6 bases). The V and J ends lost 4 bases and 0 bases respectively, with 13 bases between them. Per germline, CDR1 MNHEY and CDR2 SVGAGI. This CDR3 has 16 residues. This chain's CDR3 is CASSSQGGYSNQPQHF. CDR3 coding DNA: TGTGCCAGCAGTTCACAGGGTGGGTATAGCAATCAGCCCCAGCATTTT.

With respect to this clone: This sample includes further DNA sequences coding for the same CDR3. V usage is TRBV7-2 and J usage is TRBJ1-3; possible D gene TRBD1, 5 bases. The germline V gene encodes CDR1 SGHTA and CDR2 FQGNSA. Trimming removed 3 bases from V and 0 bases from J, with 6 bases in between. The CDR3 length is 14 residues. The CDR3 DNA is TGTGCCAGCAGCTTGGGGCTCTCTGGAAACACCATATATTTT. The encoded protein is CASSLGLSGNTIYF.

This chain joins TRBV6-1 and TRBJ1-5, with 9 bases matching TRBD1. Germline V gene data show CDR1 as MNHNS and CDR2 as SASEGT. Germline trimming cut 6 bases from V and 5 bases from J; bases unmatched to any gene: 5. This CDR3 comprises 14 residues. The CDR3 reads CASRQGAGDQPQHF. The DNA of the CDR3 is TGTGCCAGCAGACAGGGGGCGGGAGATCAGCCCCAGCATTTT.

This chain links TRBV5-1 with TRBJ2-3; TRBD2 aligns across 10 bases. CDR1 and CDR2 from the germline V gene are SGHRS and YFSETQ. This CDR3 is 16 amino acids long. V lost 4 bases, J lost 1 base, and 6 bases stayed unmatched. The CDR3 sequence is CASSPSGGAGTDTQYF. The CDR3 DNA reads TGCGCCAGCAGCCCCAGCGGGGGGGCCGGCACAGATACGCAGTATTTT.

The chain joins TRBV27 to TRBJ1-1, with D perhaps matching TRBD1 (6 bases). V was clipped by 8 bases and J by 1 base, with 17 bases between them. The CDR3 runs 15 residues. The germline V gene encodes CDR1 MNHEY and CDR2 SMNVEV (reference sequence). This CDR3 is CASYPYGGRNTEAFF. The CDR3 DNA reads as TGTGCCAGCTACCCTTATGGGGGGCGGAACACTGAAGCTTTCTTT.

The chain is built from TRBV4-1 and TRBJ2-7; D is possibly TRBD1 (6 bases). The CDR3 consists of 13 residues. The V gene's germline CDR1 is MGHRA and CDR2 YSYEKL. Trimming removed 3 bases from V and 3 bases from J, with 9 bases in between. In DNA form, the CDR3 reads TGCGCCAGCAGCCACGGGGACAACTACGAGCAGTACTTC. Protein product: CASSHGDNYEQYF.

The J gene is TRBJ1-6, the V gene TRBV5-1, with D maybe TRBD1 (5 bases). CDR3 length: 15 amino acids. The germline V and J ends were trimmed by 0 bases and 8 bases, with 12 bases remaining between them. Germline CDR1 SGHRS, CDR2 YFSETQ. CDR3 protein: CASSLAGRGDSPLHF. Written as DNA, the CDR3 is TGCGCCAGCAGCTTGGCCGGGAGAGGGGATTCACCCCTCCACTTT.

The chain uses TRBV10-3 and TRBJ2-5; D gene uncertain. The CDR3 spans 13 residues. V lost 2 bases and J lost 2, with 6 bases in between. Germline CDR1 is ENHRY and CDR2 is SYGVKD. The CDR3: CAISERKQETQYF. In DNA, the CDR3 is TGTGCCATCAGTGAGCGGAAACAAGAGACCCAGTACTTC.

The chain links TRBV5-8 to TRBJ2-5, with D possibly being TRBD1 or TRBD2 (5 bases each). The V gene lost 0 bases and the J gene lost 5 bases, with 20 bases spanning the gap. Per the germline V gene, CDR1 is SGHTS and CDR2 is YDEGEE. The CDR3 runs to 17 residues. The CDR3 here is CASSLGDRTNRAETQYF. CDR3 nucleotide sequence: TGTGCCAGCAGCTTGGGGGACCGTACAAACCGGGCGGAGACCCAGTACTTC. Supplemented by reference TRBV5-8 and TRBJ2-5, the full variable domain reads EAGVTQSPTHLIKTRGQQATLRCSPISGHTSVYWYQQALGLGLQFLLWYDEGEERNRGNFPPRFSGRQFPNYSSELNVNALELEDSALYLCASSLGDRTNRAETQYFGPGTRLLVL.